This T cell receptor beta chain comes out of a study of response to subunit inactivated influenza vaccine. Overall study results and limits: Few additional T cells are recruited per seasonal influenza vaccination, authors suggested.

The CDR3 is 13 amino acids. Germline V gives CDR1 LGHNA, CDR2 YSLEER. Trimming took 3 bases from V and 4 from J, leaving 10 bases between them. TCRdb re-called the RT-PCR reads through MiXCR, storing one row per CDR3 protein. Here the sample spans about 520,000 distinct CDR3 sequences, 7.2% being singletons. This clonotype occurred many times. The antigen is undetermined. The sequenced sample was PBMCs from blood, obtained about 23 months after vaccination. This clonotype was sampled from a man aged 50-75 years who received an inactivated influenza vaccine. V and J are TRBV4-3 and TRBJ2-7; a possible D gene is TRBD1 (5 bases). CDR3 in amino acids: CASSQAQGYEQYF. CDR3 DNA sequence: TGCGCCAGCAGCCAGGCGCAGGGTTACGAGCAGTACTTC.